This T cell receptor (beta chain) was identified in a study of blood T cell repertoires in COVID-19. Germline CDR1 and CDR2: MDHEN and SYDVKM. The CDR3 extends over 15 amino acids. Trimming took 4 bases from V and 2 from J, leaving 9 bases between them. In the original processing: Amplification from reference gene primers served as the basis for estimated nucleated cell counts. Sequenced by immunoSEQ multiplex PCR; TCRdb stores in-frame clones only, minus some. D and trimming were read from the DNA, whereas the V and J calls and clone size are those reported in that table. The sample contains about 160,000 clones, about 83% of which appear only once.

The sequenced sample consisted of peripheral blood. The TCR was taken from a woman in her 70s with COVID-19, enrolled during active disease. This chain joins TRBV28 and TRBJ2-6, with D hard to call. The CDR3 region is CASSSYITGANVLTF. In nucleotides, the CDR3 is TGTGCCAGCAGTTCATACATCACTGGGGCCAACGTCCTGACTTTC. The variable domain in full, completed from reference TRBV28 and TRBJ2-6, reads DVKVTQSSRYLVKRTGEKVFLECVQDMDHENMFWYRQDPGLGLRLIYFSYDVKMKEKGDIPEGYSVSREKKERFSLILESASTNQTSMYLCASSSYITGANVLTFGAGSRLTVL.